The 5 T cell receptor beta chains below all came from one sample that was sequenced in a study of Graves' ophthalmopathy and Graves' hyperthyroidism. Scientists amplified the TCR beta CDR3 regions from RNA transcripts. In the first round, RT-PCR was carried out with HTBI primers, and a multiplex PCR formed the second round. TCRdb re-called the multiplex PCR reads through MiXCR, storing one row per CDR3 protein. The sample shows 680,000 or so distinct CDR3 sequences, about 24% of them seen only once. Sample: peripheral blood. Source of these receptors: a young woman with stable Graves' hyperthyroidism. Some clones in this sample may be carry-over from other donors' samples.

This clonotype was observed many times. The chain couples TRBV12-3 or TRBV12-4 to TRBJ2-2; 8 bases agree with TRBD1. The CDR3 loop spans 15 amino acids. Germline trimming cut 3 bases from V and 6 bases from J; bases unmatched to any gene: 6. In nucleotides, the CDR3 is TGTGCCAGCAGTTTCGACAGGGGTCGAGCCGGGGAGCTGTTTTTT. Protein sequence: CASSFDRGRAGELFF.

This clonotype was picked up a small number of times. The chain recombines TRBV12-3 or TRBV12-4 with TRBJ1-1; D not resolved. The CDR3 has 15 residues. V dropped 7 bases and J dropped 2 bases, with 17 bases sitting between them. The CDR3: CASTLTAGDNTEAFF. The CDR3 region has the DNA TGTGCCAGCACCCTCACGGCAGGAGATAACACTGAAGCTTTCTTT.

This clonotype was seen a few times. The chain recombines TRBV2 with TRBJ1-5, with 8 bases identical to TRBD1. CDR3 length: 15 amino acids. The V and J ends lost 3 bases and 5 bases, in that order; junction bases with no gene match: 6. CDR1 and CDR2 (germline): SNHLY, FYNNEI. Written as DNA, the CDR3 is TGTGCCAGCAGTGAGGACAGGGTAAGGCATCAGCCCCAGCATTTT. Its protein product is CASSEDRVRHQPQHF. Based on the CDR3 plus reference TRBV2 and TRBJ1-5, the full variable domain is EPEVTQTPSHQVTQMGQEVILRCVPISNHLYFYWYRQILGQKVEFLVSFYNNEISEKSEIFDDQFSVERPDGSNFTLKIRSTKLEDSAMYFCASSEDRVRHQPQHFGDGTRLSIL.

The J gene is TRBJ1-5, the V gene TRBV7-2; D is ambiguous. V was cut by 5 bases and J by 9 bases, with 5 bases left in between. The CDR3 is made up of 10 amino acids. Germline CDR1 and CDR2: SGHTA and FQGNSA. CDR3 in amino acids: CASSQLPQHF. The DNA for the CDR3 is TGTGCCAGCAGCCAGTTGCCCCAGCATTTT. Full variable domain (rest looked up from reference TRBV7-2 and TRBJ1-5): GAGVSQSPSNKVTEKGKDVELRCDPISGHTALYWYRQSLGQGLEFLIYFQGNSAPDKSGLPSDRFSAERTGGSVSTLTIQRTQQEDSAVYLCASSQLPQHFGDGTRLSIL.

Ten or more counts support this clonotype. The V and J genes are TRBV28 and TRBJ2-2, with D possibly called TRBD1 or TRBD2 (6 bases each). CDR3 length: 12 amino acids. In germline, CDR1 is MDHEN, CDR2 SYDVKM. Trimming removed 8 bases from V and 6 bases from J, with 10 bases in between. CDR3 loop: CASGRGAGELFF. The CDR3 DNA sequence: TGTGCCAGCGGAAGGGGGGCCGGGGAGCTGTTTTTT. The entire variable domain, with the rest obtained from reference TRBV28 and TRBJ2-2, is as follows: DVKVTQSSRYLVKRTGEKVFLECVQDMDHENMFWYRQDPGLGLRLIYFSYDVKMKEKGDIPEGYSVSREKKERFSLILESASTNQTSMYLCASGRGAGELFFGEGSRLTVL.